This T cell receptor (beta chain) was sequenced for a study of control samples from healthy donors and cancer patients. Losses at the gene ends were 0 bases for V and 6 bases for J; bases not matched to a gene: 1. The length of the CDR3 is 15 residues. The V gene's germline CDR1 is MNHEY and CDR2 SMNVEV (reference sequence). This clone was counted only a few times. The table came from immunoSEQ multiplex PCR; TCRdb's copy has only in-frame clones and leaves some out. The sample contains 130,000 or so clones, approximately 92% of which appear only once. The rearrangement joins TRBV27 to TRBJ1-6; 8 bases are a match to TRBD1. This clonotype originated in a woman between 45 and 60 years old in good health. The sequencing input was blood. The CDR3 DNA reads as TGTGCCAGCAGTTTATCGGGGACAGGTAATTCACCCCTCCACTTT. As protein: CASSLSGTGNSPLHF.